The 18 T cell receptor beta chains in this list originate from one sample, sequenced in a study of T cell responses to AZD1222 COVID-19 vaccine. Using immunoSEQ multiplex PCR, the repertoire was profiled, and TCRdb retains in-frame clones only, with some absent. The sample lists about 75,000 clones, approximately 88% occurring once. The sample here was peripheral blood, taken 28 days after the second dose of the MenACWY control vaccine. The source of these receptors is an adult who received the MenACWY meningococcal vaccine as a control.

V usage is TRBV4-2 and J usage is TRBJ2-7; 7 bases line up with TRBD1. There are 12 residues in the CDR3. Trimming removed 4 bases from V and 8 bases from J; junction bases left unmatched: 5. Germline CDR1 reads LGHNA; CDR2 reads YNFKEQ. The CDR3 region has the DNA TGTGCCAGCAGCCGGACAGGAAGCAAGCAGTACTTC. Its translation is CASSRTGSKQYF.

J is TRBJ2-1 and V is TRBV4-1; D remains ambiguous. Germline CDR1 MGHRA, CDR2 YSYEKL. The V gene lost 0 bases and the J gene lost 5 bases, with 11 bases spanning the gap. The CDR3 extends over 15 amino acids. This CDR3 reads CASSQDLGQNNEQFF. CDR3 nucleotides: TGCGCCAGCAGCCAAGATCTAGGCCAGAACAATGAGCAGTTCTTC.

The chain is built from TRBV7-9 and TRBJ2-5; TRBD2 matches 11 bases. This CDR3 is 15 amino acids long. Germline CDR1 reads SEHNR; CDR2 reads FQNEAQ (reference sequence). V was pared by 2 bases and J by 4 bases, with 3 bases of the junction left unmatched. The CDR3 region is CASSLSSGGRETQYF. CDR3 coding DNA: TGTGCCAGCAGCTTATCTAGCGGGGGGCGAGAGACCCAGTACTTC.

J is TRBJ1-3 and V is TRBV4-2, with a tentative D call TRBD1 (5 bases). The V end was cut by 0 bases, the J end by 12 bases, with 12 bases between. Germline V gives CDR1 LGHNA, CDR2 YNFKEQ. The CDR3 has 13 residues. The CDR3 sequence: CASSQDSDQGIYF. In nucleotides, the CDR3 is TGTGCCAGCAGCCAAGACAGTGATCAGGGCATATATTTT.

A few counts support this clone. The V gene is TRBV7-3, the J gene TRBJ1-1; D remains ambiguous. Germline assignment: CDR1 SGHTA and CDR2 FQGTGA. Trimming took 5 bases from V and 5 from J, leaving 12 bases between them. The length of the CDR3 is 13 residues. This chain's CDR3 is CASSLAWRTEAFF. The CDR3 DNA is TGTGCCAGCAGCCTAGCGTGGCGGACTGAAGCTTTCTTT.

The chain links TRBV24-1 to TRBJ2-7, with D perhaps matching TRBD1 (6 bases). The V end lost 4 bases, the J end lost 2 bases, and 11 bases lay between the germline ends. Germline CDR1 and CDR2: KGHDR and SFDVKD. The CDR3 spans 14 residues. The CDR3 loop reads CATSDPGTTYEQYF. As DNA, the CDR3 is TGTGCCACCAGTGACCCCGGGACAACCTACGAGCAGTACTTC.

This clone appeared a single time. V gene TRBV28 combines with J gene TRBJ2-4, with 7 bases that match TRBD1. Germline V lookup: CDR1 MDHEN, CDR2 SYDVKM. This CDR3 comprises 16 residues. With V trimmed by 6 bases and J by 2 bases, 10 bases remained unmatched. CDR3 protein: CASSLPGQKTKNIQYF. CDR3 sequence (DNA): TGTGCCAGCAGCCTCCCGGGACAGAAAACCAAAAACATTCAGTACTTC.

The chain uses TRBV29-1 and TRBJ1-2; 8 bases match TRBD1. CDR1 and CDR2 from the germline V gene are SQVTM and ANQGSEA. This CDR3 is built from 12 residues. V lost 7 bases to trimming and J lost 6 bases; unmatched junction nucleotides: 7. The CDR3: CSDRQGIDGYTF. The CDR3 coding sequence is TGCAGCGATAGACAGGGGATCGATGGCTACACCTTC.

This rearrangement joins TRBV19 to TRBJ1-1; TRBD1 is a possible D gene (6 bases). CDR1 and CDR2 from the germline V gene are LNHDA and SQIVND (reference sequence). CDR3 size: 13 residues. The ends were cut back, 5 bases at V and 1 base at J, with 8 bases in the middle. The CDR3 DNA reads TGTGCCAGTAGTTGGACAGAGAACACTGAAGCTTTCTTT. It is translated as CASSWTENTEAFF.

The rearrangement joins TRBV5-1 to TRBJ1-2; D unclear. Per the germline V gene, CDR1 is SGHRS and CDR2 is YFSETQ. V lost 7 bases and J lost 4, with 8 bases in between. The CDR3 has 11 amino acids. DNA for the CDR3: TGCGCCAGCGCAGATATCTATGGCTACACCTTC. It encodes CASADIYGYTF.

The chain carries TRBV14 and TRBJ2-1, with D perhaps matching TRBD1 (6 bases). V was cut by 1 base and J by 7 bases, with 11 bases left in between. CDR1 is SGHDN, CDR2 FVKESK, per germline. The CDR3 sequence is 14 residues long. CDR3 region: CASSQAGTPNEQFF. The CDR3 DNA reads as TGTGCCAGCAGCCAAGCCGGGACACCGAATGAGCAGTTCTTC.

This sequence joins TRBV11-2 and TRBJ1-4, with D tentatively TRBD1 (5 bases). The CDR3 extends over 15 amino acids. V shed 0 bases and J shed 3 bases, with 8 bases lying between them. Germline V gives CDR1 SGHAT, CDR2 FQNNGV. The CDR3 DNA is TGTGCCAGCAGCTTAGATGGGGGGTCTAATGAAAAACTGTTTTTT. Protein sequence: CASSLDGGSNEKLFF.

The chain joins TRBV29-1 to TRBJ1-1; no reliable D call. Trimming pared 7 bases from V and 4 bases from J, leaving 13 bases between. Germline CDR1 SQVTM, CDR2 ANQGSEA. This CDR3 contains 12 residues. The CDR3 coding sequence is TGCAGCGCCGGGAGCCGTGGCACTGAAGCTTTCTTT. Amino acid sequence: CSAGSRGTEAFF.

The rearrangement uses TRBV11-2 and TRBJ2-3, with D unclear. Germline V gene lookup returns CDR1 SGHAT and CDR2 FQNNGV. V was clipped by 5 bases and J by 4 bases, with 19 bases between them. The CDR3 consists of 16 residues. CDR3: CASSTQDQVGPDTQYF. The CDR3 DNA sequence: TGTGCCAGCAGCACCCAAGACCAGGTTGGTCCAGATACGCAGTATTTT. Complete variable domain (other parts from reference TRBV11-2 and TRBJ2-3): EAGVAQSPRYKIIEKRQSVAFWCNPISGHATLYWYQQILGQGPKLLIQFQNNGVVDDSQLPKDRFSAERLKGVDSTLKIQPAKLEDSAVYLCASSTQDQVGPDTQYFGPGTRLTVL.

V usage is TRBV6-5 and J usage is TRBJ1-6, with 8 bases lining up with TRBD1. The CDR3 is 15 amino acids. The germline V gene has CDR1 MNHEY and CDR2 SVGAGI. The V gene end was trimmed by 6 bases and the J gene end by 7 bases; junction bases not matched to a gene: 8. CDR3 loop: CASRQTGARNSPLHF. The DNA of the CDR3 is TGTGCCAGCAGACAGACAGGGGCGCGGAATTCACCCCTCCACTTT.

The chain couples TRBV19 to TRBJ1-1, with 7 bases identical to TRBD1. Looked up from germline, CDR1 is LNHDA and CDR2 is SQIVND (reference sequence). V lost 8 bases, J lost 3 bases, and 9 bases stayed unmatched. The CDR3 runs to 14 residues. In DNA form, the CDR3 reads TGTGCCAGTTTTCCCAGGGGGGCGGACACTGAAGCTTTCTTT. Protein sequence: CASFPRGADTEAFF.

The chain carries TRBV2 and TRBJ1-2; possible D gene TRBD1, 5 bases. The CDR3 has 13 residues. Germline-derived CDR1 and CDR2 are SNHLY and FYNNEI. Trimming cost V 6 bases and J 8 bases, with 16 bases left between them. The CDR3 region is CASSGYPGKGYTF. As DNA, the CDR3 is TGTGCCAGCAGCGGGTACCCAGGGAAAGGCTACACCTTC.

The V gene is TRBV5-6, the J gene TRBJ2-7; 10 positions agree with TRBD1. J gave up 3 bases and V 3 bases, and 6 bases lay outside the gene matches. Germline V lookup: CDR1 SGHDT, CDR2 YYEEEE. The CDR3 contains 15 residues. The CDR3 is CASSWGGTGVYEQYF. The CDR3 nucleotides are TGTGCCAGCAGCTGGGGAGGGACAGGGGTCTACGAGCAGTACTTC.